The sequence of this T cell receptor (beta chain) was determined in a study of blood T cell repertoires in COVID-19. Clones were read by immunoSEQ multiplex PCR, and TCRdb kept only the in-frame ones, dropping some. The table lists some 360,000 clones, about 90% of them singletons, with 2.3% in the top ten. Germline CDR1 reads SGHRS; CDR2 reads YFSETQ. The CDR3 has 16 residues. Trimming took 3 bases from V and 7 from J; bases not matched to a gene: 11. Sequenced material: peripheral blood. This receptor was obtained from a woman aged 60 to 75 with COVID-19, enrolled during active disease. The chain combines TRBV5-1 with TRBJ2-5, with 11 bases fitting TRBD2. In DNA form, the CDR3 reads TGCGCCAGCAGCTCAGGCGCTAGCGGGGGGCCTGGGACCCAGTACTTC. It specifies CASSSGASGGPGTQYF.